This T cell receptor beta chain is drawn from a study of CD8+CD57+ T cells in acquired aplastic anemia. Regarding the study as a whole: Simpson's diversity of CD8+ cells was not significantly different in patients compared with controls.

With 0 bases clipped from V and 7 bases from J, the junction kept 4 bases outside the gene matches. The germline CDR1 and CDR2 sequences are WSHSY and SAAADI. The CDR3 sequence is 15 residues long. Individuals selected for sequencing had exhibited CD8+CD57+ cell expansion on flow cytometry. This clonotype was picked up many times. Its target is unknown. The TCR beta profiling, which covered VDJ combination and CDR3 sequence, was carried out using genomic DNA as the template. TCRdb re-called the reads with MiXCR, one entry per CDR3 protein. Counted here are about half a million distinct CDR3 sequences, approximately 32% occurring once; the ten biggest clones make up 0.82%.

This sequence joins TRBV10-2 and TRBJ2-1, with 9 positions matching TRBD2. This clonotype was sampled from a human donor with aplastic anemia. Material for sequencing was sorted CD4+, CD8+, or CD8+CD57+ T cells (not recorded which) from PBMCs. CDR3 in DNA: TGCGCCAGCAGTGAGTCTGGACTAGCGTTAAATGAGCAGTTCTTC. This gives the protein CASSESGLALNEQFF.